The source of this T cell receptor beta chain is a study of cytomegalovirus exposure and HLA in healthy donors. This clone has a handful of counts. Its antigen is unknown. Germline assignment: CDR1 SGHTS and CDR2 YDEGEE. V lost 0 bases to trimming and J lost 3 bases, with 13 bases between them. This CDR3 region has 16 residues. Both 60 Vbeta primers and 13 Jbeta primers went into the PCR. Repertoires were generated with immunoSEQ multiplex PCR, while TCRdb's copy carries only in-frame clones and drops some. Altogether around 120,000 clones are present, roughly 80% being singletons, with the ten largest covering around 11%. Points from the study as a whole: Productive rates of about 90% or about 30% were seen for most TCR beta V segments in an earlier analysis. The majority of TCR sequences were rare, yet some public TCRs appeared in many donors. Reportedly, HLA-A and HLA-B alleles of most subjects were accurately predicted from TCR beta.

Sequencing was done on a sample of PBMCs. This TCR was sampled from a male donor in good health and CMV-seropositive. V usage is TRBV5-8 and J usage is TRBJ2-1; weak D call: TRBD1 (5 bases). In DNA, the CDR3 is TGTGCCAGCAGCTTGGCGTCTGGGGCCATCTACAATGAGCAGTTCTTC. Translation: CASSLASGAIYNEQFF.